The text below deals with one TCR beta chain. The table lists this clone with a few counts. Its antigen target is currently unknown. Per-base quality was not reported, and no clone a single base away is much larger than it. The CDR3 spans 15 residues, from the cysteine through the phenylalanine. The retained sequence is limited to the CDR3, 45 bases, with the frame set at the first base. Germline trimming amounts to 3 bases on V and 0 bases on J, with 5 as the count of junction bases outside the gene matches. CDR1 and CDR2 were assigned from the germline V gene as SGHAT and FQNNGV. The sample is drawn from a study of blood T cell repertoires in COVID-19 (dated by TCRdb to the early 2020s). With regard to the full study: Samples covering the acute and convalescent phases of COVID-19 were provided by collaborators in the United States, Italy and Spain. The prospective study material was composed of cDNA or gDNA derived from T cells, B-cell-depleted T cells, or PBMCs. The dataset comprised deeply sampled blood TCRbeta repertoires from subjects exposed to, actively infected with, or recovered from COVID-19. A freely available public database, intended as a resource for researchers studying the immune response to SARS-CoV-2, is where the repertoires were released. The samples were drawn from the first 160 participants of the ongoing ImmuneRACE study and from over a thousand subjects provided by 6 global collaborators. A de-identified subject ID, COVID-19 status, age in years and sex were almost always included in the sample metadata. Where available, HLA class I and class II types were obtained from metadata supplied by the sample provider rather than from assay-based typing. What the study reported, not specific to this receptor: How much clinical and demographic metadata was included differed by source and by participant, and the metadata was provided uncurated.

TCRbeta CDR3 regions were amplified from genomic DNA using the immunoSEQ Assay, a bias-controlled multiplex PCR. Per the original workflow: The number of nucleated cells in each sample was estimated by amplification of reference gene primers within the assay. To quantify the absolute abundance of each unique TCRbeta CDR3 rearrangement, sequence reads were collapsed and filtered. For each sample, productive Simpson clonality was calculated as the square root of Simpson's diversity index across productive rearrangements. TCRdb holds this immuneACCESS table with in-frame rearrangements only. Some clones are missing; in checked studies, unresolved V genes explain under half, and the rest has no known cause. That table is the source of V, J and clone size, and D and trimming were worked out from the DNA. Here the sample has 310,000 or so clones; around nine tenths occur a single time. The ten most abundant clones make up around 5.8% of the sample.

Enrolling through a virtual design, the prospective study's participants ranged in age from about 18 to 89 years and lived across roughly 23 United States geographic areas. In the prospective study, cohorts were assigned on the basis of participant-reported clinical history obtained from a screening survey and a study questionnaire. For ImmuneRACE Cohort 3, a participant was defined as recovered based on two consecutive negative NP/OP PCR tests, clearance by a healthcare professional, or resolution of symptoms. In the prospective study, whole blood, serum and a nasopharyngeal or oropharyngeal swab were collected from each participant by mobile phlebotomists. Prospective study participants could optionally give additional blood draws and questionnaires over an approximately two-month period. Blood samples from the prospective study were shipped frozen or at room temperature prior to DNA extraction.

Sequences were obtained from PBMCs or T cells enriched from blood (not recorded which). This TCR came from a woman in her thirties or forties who had recovered from COVID-19. The chain employs TRBV11-2 and TRBJ2-7; 7 nucleotides in the junction match TRBD2. The CDR3 in this case is CASSFLAVSSYEQYF. The nucleotides are TGTGCCAGCAGCTTCCTAGCGGTAAGCTCCTACGAGCAGTACTTC.